These 16 T cell receptor beta chains were all obtained from the same sample, sequenced in a study of blood T cell repertoires in COVID-19. Using immunoSEQ multiplex PCR, the repertoire was profiled, and TCRdb retains in-frame clones only, with some absent. Among about 160,000 clones, roughly 90% were seen once, and the ten largest hold 0.5% to 0.65%. Sequencing was performed on peripheral blood. These receptors all stem from a man aged 45 to 65 with acute or convalescent COVID-19.

This chain links TRBV28 with TRBJ2-1; 8 nucleotides line up with TRBD1. Trimming removed 3 bases from V and 1 base from J; junction bases left unmatched: 5. The CDR3 sequence is 16 residues long. Germline V gene lookup returns CDR1 MDHEN and CDR2 SYDVKM. The CDR3 DNA sequence: TGTGCCAGCAGTTTGTTACAGGGGGTGTCCTACAATGAGCAGTTCTTC. Translation: CASSLLQGVSYNEQFF.

V gene TRBV6-1 combines with J gene TRBJ2-7, with 9 bases fitting TRBD2. This CDR3 comprises 15 residues. V lost 1 base and J lost 3; bases outside the gene matches: 4. Germline-derived CDR1 and CDR2 are MNHNS and SASEGT. As DNA, the CDR3 is TGTGCCAGCAGTGAAGGACTAGCGGACTACTACGAGCAGTACTTC. As protein: CASSEGLADYYEQYF.

This chain links TRBV9 with TRBJ1-6, with 9 bases matching TRBD1. The germline gives CDR1 SGDLS, CDR2 YYNGEE. The CDR3 extends over 16 amino acids. Trimming took 4 bases from V and 10 from J; bases not matched to a gene: 12. The CDR3, as DNA: TGTGCCAGCAGCCCTGGGACAGGGACGGGCGGATCACCCCTCCACTTT. Its protein is CASSPGTGTGGSPLHF.

The chain combines TRBV7-8 with TRBJ1-1, with 7 bases fitting TRBD1. The germline gives CDR1 SGHVS, CDR2 FQNEAQ. The trim removed 7 bases at V and 2 bases at J, leaving 10 bases unmatched. This CDR3 contains 15 residues. In DNA, the CDR3 is TGTGCCAGCACCCTTTTGACAGGGCCAAACACTGAAGCTTTCTTT. This gives the protein CASTLLTGPNTEAFF.

V usage is TRBV10-3 and J usage is TRBJ2-5, with 7 bases lining up with TRBD2. The CDR3 has 14 residues. The trim removed 7 bases at V and 4 bases at J, leaving 9 bases unmatched. The V gene's germline CDR1 is ENHRY and CDR2 SYGVKD. The CDR3 DNA is TGTGCCATCAAGAGACTAGCCGAGAGAGAGACCCAGTACTTC. Its translation: CAIKRLAERETQYF.

To note about this clone: At one of its ends the junction is not consistent with the germline gene, which may arise from a read error. The chain carries TRBV7-7 and TRBJ2-3, with a tentative D call TRBD1 (6 bases). Germline CDR1 and CDR2: SSHAT and FNYEAQ (reference sequence). The length of the CDR3 is 15 residues. The CDR3 bases are TGTGCTAGCAGCTTAACAGGGAGTTTCACAGATACGCAGTATTTT. Protein: CASSLTGSFTDTQYF.

This clone was seen a few times. The gene calls are TRBV5-4 and TRBJ2-1; TRBD2 might be the D (5 bases). Trimming pared 2 bases from V and 4 bases from J, leaving 16 bases between. The CDR3 totals 16 residues. Per the germline V gene, CDR1 is SGHNT and CDR2 is YYREEE (reference sequence). In nucleotides, the CDR3 is TGTGCCAGCAGCTTAACGTCTAGCTCGCTTTACAATGAGCAGTTCTTC. Translated: CASSLTSSSLYNEQFF.

This clone was seen at least ten times. The chain is built from TRBV27 and TRBJ1-5; TRBD1 aligns across 8 bases. This CDR3 spans 15 amino acids. Germline CDR1 and CDR2: MNHEY and SMNVEV (reference sequence). V lost 3 bases and J lost 2; bases outside the gene matches: 3. The chain's CDR3 is CASSFRGQGNQPQHF. In DNA, the CDR3 is TGTGCCAGCAGTTTCAGGGGGCAAGGCAATCAGCCCCAGCATTTT.

The chain joins TRBV21-1 to TRBJ2-2; the D segment call TRBD1 is taken from the table without a DNA check. TRBV21-1 is listed as a pseudogene. The CDR3 totals 20 residues. CDR3 coding DNA: TGTGCCAGCAGCAAACCCAATCGACAGGGATACCCCGCGAACACCGGGGAGCTGTTTTTT. This codes for CASSKPNRQGYPANTGELFF.

The chain uses TRBV27 and TRBJ1-1; 8 nucleotides agree with TRBD1. Germline V gives CDR1 MNHEY, CDR2 SMNVEV (reference sequence). V lost 5 bases, J lost 5 bases, and 7 bases stayed unmatched. The CDR3 has 14 amino acids. The CDR3 protein is CASSVLTGDTEAFF. The DNA of the CDR3 is TGTGCCAGCAGTGTATTGACAGGGGATACTGAAGCTTTCTTT.

The chain links TRBV6-5 to TRBJ2-7; D possibly corresponds to TRBD1 (7 bases). V was cut by 2 bases and J by 6 bases, with 8 bases left in between. The CDR3 is 12 amino acids. The germline gives CDR1 MNHEY, CDR2 SVGAGI. This chain's CDR3 is CASSYQGGEQYF. The CDR3, as DNA: TGTGCCAGCAGTTACCAGGGGGGCGAGCAGTACTTC.

The CDR3 here is CASSILGTGTEAFF. In DNA form, the CDR3 reads TGTGCCAGTAGTATACTGGGGACAGGCACTGAAGCTTTCTTT. The chain carries TRBV19 and TRBJ1-1, with 8 bases matching TRBD1. J lost 4 bases, V lost 2 bases, and 3 bases had no gene match. CDR1 and CDR2 from the germline V gene are LNHDA and SQIVND (reference sequence). CDR3 length: 14 residues.

This clone was seen more than once but under ten times. J is TRBJ1-5 and V is TRBV19, with 7 bases identical to TRBD1. The V and J ends lost 3 bases and 6 bases, in that order; junction bases with no gene match: 5. Germline CDR1 and CDR2: LNHDA and SQIVND (reference sequence). CDR3 size: 14 residues. The CDR3 DNA reads TGTGCCAGTAGTATTCGACAGGGTCGTCAGCCCCAGCATTTT. This gives the protein CASSIRQGRQPQHF.

The chain uses TRBV4-1 and TRBJ2-1, with no clear D. Trimming took 0 bases from V and 6 from J, leaving 3 bases between them. This CDR3 spans 12 amino acids. The germline gives CDR1 MGHRA, CDR2 YSYEKL. The CDR3 region is CASSQDSNEQFF. The CDR3 coding sequence is TGCGCCAGCAGCCAAGATAGCAATGAGCAGTTCTTC.

The table lists this clone with a few counts. This chain links TRBV2 with TRBJ2-1; D unclear. V lost 4 bases and J 3 bases, leaving 13 bases between the germline ends. Per germline, CDR1 SNHLY and CDR2 FYNNEI. This CDR3 is built from 15 residues. The CDR3 nucleotides read TGTGCCAGCAGTGCTTCTGAACGGTACTACAATGAGCAGTTCTTC. It yields the protein CASSASERYYNEQFF.

This rearrangement joins TRBV5-1 to TRBJ2-5, with 7 bases aligning to TRBD2. CDR1 and CDR2 from the germline V gene are SGHRS and YFSETQ. J was trimmed by 2 bases and V by 3 bases; bases with no gene match: 1. The length of the CDR3 is 13 residues. CDR3: CASSYGRQETQYF. The CDR3 DNA follows: TGCGCCAGCAGCTACGGGAGGCAAGAGACCCAGTACTTC.